This TCR beta chain was captured by sequencing in a study of T cells after yellow fever vaccination. Findings and caveats of the study: The secondary T-cell response peaked on day 5, not day 15, but was weaker. Across the CD4 and CD8 compartments, a small share of clonotypes was present in both. Post-booster reappearance was seen for most primary-vaccination clones (about 96% CD4, roughly 86% CD8).

Production of TCR cDNA was by 5'RACE template switching, which also added a universal primer site and UMIs. Each CDR3 protein is one row after TCRdb ran MiXCR on the 5' RACE reads. The sample carries over 250,000 distinct CDR3 sequences, 4.1% recorded once. This clonotype has a handful of counts. Its antigen is not known. The germline V gene has CDR1 ENHRY and CDR2 SYGVKD. The V gene lost 3 bases and the J gene lost 1 base, with 15 bases spanning the gap. The CDR3 runs to 16 residues. The receptor was derived from a man aged 18 to 29 who received the YFV17D yellow fever vaccine. The chain joins TRBV10-3 to TRBJ1-1, with D possibly matching TRBD1 (6 bases). Source: PBMCs, taken 5 days after the yellow fever booster vaccination. CDR3 sequence: CAISEVDSLPNTEAFF. The DNA of the CDR3 is TGTGCCATCAGTGAAGTGGACAGCCTACCGAACACTGAAGCTTTCTTT.